This T cell receptor beta chain was recovered during a study of molecular identifiers for immune sequencing clone quantification (dated by TCRdb to 2016 to 2019). Background for the entire study: In a replicate experiment, RNA from roughly 20,000 or 100,000 naive CD8 T cells was split into five aliquots, four of which were sequenced. CD8 T cells were used in a methods study to benchmark molecular-identifier clustering-based TCR repertoire sequencing (MIDCIRS) and TCR RNA copy counting.

V is pared back by 5 bases and J by 0 bases, with 13 bases lying between the germline termini. The CDR3 measures 15 amino acids from cysteine to phenylalanine. The retained sequence is limited to the CDR3, 45 bases, with the frame set at the first base. The germline V gene (reference sequence) specifies SEHNR as CDR1 and FQNEAQ as CDR2. For this clonotype: What antigen it recognizes has not been identified. A much larger clone sits a single nucleotide away, making a read error possible.

Naive CD8 T cell libraries were made from about 21,000 to 970,000 sorted cells using 10%, 30% or 50% of purified RNA. On a BD FACSAria II, naive CD8 T cells were FACS-sorted as CD8+CD4-CCR7+CD45RA+ and collected into RLT Plus buffer. To test detection sensitivity, Jurkat RNA equivalent to nine to ten TCR copies was spiked into samples of about 19,000-1,000,000 naive CD8 T cells. CD8 T cells were enriched with RosetteSep CD8+ T Cell Enrichment Cocktail and Ficoll-Paque, followed by ACK red cell lysis. Broader findings and caveats from the paper: Identical TCR molecules sharing a barcode could cause highly expanded clone sizes to be underestimated. When barcode sub-clustering was not used, chimeric consensus sequences inflated TCR diversity, with chimeras reaching as high as 47%. About 3.1 recovered TCR RNA copies per cell were obtained by modeling, versus about 10 by digital PCR, implying a capture efficiency of about 30%. In CMV-specific effector cells, clones with more than 20 RNA copies contained over 97% of molecules, whereas in naive cells such clones contained under 1% of molecules. A single cell's worth of spiked-in Jurkat TCR RNA was reported detectable even among one million naive CD8 T cells. Naive libraries contained spiked-in Jurkat TCR RNA (around eleven copies' worth), which is not part of the donor repertoire.

The method behind the library was PCR. Instrument on record: Illumina HiSeq 4000. Preparation of bulk TCR libraries followed a previously described approach, with the TCR primers listed in Table S5. Purification of total RNA was performed with the Qiagen AllPrep DNA/RNA kit. Before analysis, reads from multiple sequencing runs of the same library were pooled. The original methods were these. Reads were retained only if an exact TCR constant sequence was present, and the retained reads were trimmed to 150 nt and grouped according to their 12-nt molecular barcodes. Reads within each barcode group were sub-clustered using a 15% Levenshtein threshold, and quality-weighted consensus sequences were constructed for each RNA molecule. Non-functional sequences were filtered out, along with any lower-count sequence sitting one edit away from another sequence. Based on a fit of two negative binomial distributions, barcode sub-clusters having less than 20% of the maximum read count were discarded. TCRdb cleaned the public reads at Q25 with fastp, built clones with MiXCR and kept in-frame beta chains. One record per CDR3 amino acid sequence lists the most common genes and DNA. TCRdb assigned the V and J calls; the authors' analysis was not used. The sample profile shows some 66,000 distinct CDR3 sequences; under 20% of them were found once. Clones ranked in the top ten supply more than 1.3% of the sample.

Sequencing was done on a sample of naive CD8+ T cells from blood, with Jurkat cell RNA spiked in. This specimen's cell subset or site label, interpreted: FACS-sorted CD8+CD4-CCR7+CD45RA+ naive T cells. The TCR was taken from a human donor in good health. Some libraries in this study had Jurkat cell RNA spiked in. Recombination connected TRBV7-9 to TRBJ1-1; no D gene call is confident. The CDR3 protein is CASSHEIGLNTEAFF. The DNA is as follows: TGTGCCAGCAGCCATGAGATCGGATTGAACACTGAAGCTTTCTTT.